This TCR beta chain is drawn from a study of blood T cell repertoires in COVID-19. Study as a whole: The United States, Italy and Spain supplied acute and convalescent COVID-19 samples.

Participants reported their clinical history, and cohort assignment relied on those reports. Someone with COVID-19 had been met by exposed participants within 2 weeks before study entry. J lost 3 bases, V lost 0 bases, and 8 bases had no gene match. CDR1 and CDR2 from the germline V gene are LGHNA and YNFKEQ. This CDR3 contains 17 residues. Source study methods: Counts of nucleated cells, estimated from reference gene primer amplification, were obtained. The data were produced by immunoSEQ multiplex PCR, yet TCRdb's version contains in-frame clones alone and is incomplete. Clonal size and the V and J genes are those of that table, whereas D and trimming came from the DNA. The table has some 300,000 clones, roughly 90% seen once; the top ten hold under 3.5%.

Sequenced: PBMCs or T cells enriched from blood (not recorded which). The chain joins TRBV4-2 to TRBJ1-2; 9 bases agree with TRBD1. The clonotype comes from a woman between 45 and 65 years old who had been exposed to COVID-19. The CDR3: CASSQDRDRVSYYGYTF. The CDR3 DNA sequence: TGTGCCAGCAGCCAAGATCGGGACAGGGTTAGTTACTATGGCTACACCTTC.